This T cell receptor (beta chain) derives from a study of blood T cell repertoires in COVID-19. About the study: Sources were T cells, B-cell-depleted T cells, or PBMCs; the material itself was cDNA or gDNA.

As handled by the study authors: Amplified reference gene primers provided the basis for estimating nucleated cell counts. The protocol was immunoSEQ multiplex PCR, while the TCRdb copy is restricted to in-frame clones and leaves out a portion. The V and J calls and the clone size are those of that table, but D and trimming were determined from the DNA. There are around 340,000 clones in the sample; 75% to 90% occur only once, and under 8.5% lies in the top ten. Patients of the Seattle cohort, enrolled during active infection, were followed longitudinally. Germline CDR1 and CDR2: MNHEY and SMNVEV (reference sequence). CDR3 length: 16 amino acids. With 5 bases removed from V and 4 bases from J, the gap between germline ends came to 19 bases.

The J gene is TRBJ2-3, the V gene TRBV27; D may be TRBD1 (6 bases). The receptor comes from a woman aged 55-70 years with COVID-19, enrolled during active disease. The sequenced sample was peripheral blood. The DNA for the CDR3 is TGTGCCAGCAGTGGACAGCCACCCGCTAGGGCAGATACGCAGTATTTT. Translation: CASSGQPPARADTQYF.